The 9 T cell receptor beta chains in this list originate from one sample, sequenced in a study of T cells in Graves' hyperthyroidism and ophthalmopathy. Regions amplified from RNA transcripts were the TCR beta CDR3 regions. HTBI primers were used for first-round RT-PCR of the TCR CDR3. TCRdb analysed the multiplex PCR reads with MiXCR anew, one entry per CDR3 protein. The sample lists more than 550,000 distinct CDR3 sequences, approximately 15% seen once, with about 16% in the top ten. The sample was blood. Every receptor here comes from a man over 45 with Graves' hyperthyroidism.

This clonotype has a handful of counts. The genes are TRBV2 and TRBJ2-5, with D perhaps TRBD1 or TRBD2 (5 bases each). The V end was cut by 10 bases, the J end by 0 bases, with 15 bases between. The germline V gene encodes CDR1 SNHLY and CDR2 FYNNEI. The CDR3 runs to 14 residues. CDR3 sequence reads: CATSRGSHQETQYF. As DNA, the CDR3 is TGTGCCACCTCCCGGGGCAGCCACCAAGAGACCCAGTACTTC.

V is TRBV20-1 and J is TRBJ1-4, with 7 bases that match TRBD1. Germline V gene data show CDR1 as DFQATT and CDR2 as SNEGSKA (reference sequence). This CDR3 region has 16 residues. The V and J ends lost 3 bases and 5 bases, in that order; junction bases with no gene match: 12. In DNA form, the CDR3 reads TGCAGTGCTAGTACACCCCTTTGGGACAGCAATGAAAAACTGTTTTTT. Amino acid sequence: CSASTPLWDSNEKLFF.

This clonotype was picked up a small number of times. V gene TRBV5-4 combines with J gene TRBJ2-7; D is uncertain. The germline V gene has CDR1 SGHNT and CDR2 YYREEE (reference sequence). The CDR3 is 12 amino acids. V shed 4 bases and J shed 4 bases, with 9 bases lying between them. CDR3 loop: CASSAERYEQYF. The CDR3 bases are TGTGCCAGCAGCGCCGAGAGGTACGAGCAGTACTTC.

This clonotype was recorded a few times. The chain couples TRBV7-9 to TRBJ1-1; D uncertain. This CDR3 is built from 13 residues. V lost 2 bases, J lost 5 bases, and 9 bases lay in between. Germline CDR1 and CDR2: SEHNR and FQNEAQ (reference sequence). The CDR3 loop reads CASSLFSETEAFF. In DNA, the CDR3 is TGTGCCAGCAGCTTATTCTCCGAGACTGAAGCTTTCTTT.

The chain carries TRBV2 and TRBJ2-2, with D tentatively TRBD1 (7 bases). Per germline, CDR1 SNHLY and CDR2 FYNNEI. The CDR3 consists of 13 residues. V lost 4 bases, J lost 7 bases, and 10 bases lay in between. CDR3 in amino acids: CASSGQGGGELFF. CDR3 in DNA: TGTGCCAGCAGTGGACAGGGAGGCGGGGAGCTGTTTTTT. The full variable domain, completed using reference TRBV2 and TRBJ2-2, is EPEVTQTPSHQVTQMGQEVILRCVPISNHLYFYWYRQILGQKVEFLVSFYNNEISEKSEIFDDQFSVERPDGSNFTLKIRSTKLEDSAMYFCASSGQGGGELFFGEGSRLTVL.

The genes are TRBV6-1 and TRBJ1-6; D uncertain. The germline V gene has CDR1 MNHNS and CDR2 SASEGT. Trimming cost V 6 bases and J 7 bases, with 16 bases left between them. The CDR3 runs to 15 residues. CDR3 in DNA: TGTGCCAGCAGAGTTAGGGCAGGTGGAAATTCACCCCTCCACTTT. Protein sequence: CASRVRAGGNSPLHF.

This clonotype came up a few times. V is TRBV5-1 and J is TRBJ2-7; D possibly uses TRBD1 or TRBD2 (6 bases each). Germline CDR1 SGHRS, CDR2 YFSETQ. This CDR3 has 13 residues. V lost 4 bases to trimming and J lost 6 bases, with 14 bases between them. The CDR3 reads CASSMRTAGEQYF. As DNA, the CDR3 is TGCGCCAGCAGCATGCGGACAGCGGGCGAGCAGTACTTC. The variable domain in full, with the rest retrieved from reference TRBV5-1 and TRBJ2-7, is KAGVTQTPRYLIKTRGQQVTLSCSPISGHRSVSWYQQTPGQGLQFLFEYFSETQRNKGNFPGRFSGRQFSNSRSEMNVSTLELGDSALYLCASSMRTAGEQYFGPGTRLTVT.

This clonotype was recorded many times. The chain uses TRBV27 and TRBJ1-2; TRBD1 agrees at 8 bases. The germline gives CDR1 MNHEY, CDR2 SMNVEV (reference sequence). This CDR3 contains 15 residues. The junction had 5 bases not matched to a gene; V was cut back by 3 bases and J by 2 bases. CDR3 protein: CASSLQTGDNYGYTF. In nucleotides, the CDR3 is TGTGCCAGCAGTTTGCAGACAGGGGACAACTATGGCTACACCTTC.

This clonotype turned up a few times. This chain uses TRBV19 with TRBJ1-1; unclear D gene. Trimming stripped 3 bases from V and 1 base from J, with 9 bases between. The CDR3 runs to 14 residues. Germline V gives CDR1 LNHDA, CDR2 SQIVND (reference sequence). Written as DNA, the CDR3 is TGTGCCAGTAGTATGTCGACCCCGAACACTGAAGCTTTCTTT. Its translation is CASSMSTPNTEAFF.